This passage covers 19 T cell receptor beta chains from one sample sequenced in a study of blood T cells in healthy people across ages. A sample-barcoded 5' primer and a J-beta primer mix were used in a second PCR of about 7 to 11 cycles. TCRdb passed the 5' RACE reads through MiXCR, listing each CDR3 protein once. The table shows some 800,000 distinct CDR3 sequences, with 25% occurring only once. These sequences were also reported in another study, on T cells of mothers and their children.

Sequencing was done on a sample of blood. Receptor source: a boy between 10 and 17 years old in good health.

As regards this clonotype: Compared with germline, one end of the junction differs, possibly owing to a read error. This chain connects TRBV25-1 to TRBJ2-5, with a possible D match to TRBD1 (5 bases). Looked up from germline, CDR1 is MGHDK and CDR2 is SYGVNS. This CDR3 has 15 amino acids. DNA of the CDR3: TGTGCCAGCAGTGATACGCAGGGCAGGGCCTACGAGCAGCACTTC. Protein sequence: CASSDTQGRAYEQHF.

The gene calls are TRBV5-1 and TRBJ1-2; D gene uncertain. Germline V lookup: CDR1 SGHRS, CDR2 YFSETQ. This CDR3 region has 15 residues. Trimming removed 4 bases from V and 5 bases from J, with 18 bases in between. The CDR3 bases are TGCGCCAGCAGCAATTCCCACGGGGAAGGGTATGGCTACACCTTC. Translated: CASSNSHGEGYGYTF. The complete variable domain, with remaining parts taken from reference TRBV5-1 and TRBJ1-2, reads KAGVTQTPRYLIKTRGQQVTLSCSPISGHRSVSWYQQTPGQGLQFLFEYFSETQRNKGNFPGRFSGRQFSNSRSEMNVSTLELGDSALYLCASSNSHGEGYGYTFGSGTRLTVV.

This chain links TRBV28 with TRBJ2-7; TRBD1 matches at 10 bases. The V and J ends lost 5 bases and 0 bases, in that order; junction bases with no gene match: 4. CDR3 length equals 15 residues. Germline assignment: CDR1 MDHEN and CDR2 SYDVKM. The CDR3 region has the DNA TGTGCCAGCAGTAGGACAGGGGGGAGCTCCTACGAGCAGTACTTC. Protein sequence: CASSRTGGSSYEQYF.

The V call is TRBV18, the J call TRBJ2-3; 7 bases line up with TRBD2. J lost 6 bases, V lost 5 bases, and 5 bases had no gene match. The CDR3 spans 13 residues. From germline, CDR1 is KGHSH and CDR2 LQKENI. CDR3 region: CASSTTSVDTQYF. In DNA, the CDR3 is TGTGCCAGCTCAACAACTAGCGTTGATACGCAGTATTTT.

In nucleotides, the CDR3 is TGCAGTGCTACGGACGGGCCTGAAGCTTTCTTT. It specifies CSATDGPEAFF. The chain links TRBV20-1 to TRBJ1-1, with D unresolved. CDR1 DFQATT and CDR2 SNEGSKA come from the germline V gene (reference sequence). The V and J ends lost 4 bases and 6 bases respectively, with 9 bases between them. The CDR3 runs to 11 residues.

The V call is TRBV6-2 or TRBV6-3, the J call TRBJ2-6; possible D gene TRBD1, 6 bases. The germline V and J ends were trimmed by 7 bases and 2 bases, with 9 bases remaining between them. The CDR3 has 14 amino acids. Germline values: CDR1 MNHEY, CDR2 SVGEGT. CDR3 protein: CASTWTAGANVLTF. The CDR3 bases are TGTGCCAGCACCTGGACAGCTGGGGCCAACGTCCTGACTTTC.

Only a few counts were recorded for this clonotype. The chain links TRBV6-1 to TRBJ2-5; D not resolved. The CDR3 sequence is 13 residues long. CDR1 is MNHNS and CDR2 is SASEGT in the germline V gene. Trimming stripped 2 bases from V and 2 bases from J, with 6 bases between. As DNA, the CDR3 is TGTGCCAGCAGTGAACGGCCTCAAGAGACCCAGTACTTC. This encodes CASSERPQETQYF.

This clonotype was detected ten times or more. The chain employs TRBV9 and TRBJ2-5; 7 bases agree with TRBD2. J lost 0 bases, V lost 3 bases, and 2 bases had no gene match. Germline assignment: CDR1 SGDLS and CDR2 YYNGEE. This CDR3 contains 14 residues. CDR3 bases: TGTGCCAGCAGCGGTAGCGGGTACCAAGAGACCCAGTACTTC. This sequence encodes CASSGSGYQETQYF.

This clonotype occurred a few times. The chain couples TRBV12-3 or TRBV12-4 to TRBJ1-2, with D possibly being TRBD1 (5 bases). CDR3 size: 13 residues. V lost 1 base to trimming and J lost 6 bases, with 9 bases between them. The CDR3 DNA follows: TGTGCCAGCAGTTTAGGTCACAGGAATGGCTACACCTTC. Translating it yields CASSLGHRNGYTF.

This clonotype was counted a few times. The rearrangement joins TRBV12-3 or TRBV12-4 to TRBJ1-1, with unresolved D. This CDR3 is built from 14 residues. Trimming cost V 1 base and J 1 base, with 7 bases left between them. Here the CDR3 DNA reads TGTGCCAGCAGTTTAGTACGGCCGAACACTGAAGCTTTCTTT. This sequence encodes CASSLVRPNTEAFF.

This sequence joins TRBV7-2 and TRBJ2-5; D is uncertain. V lost 2 bases and J lost 9, with 22 bases in between. The CDR3 runs 16 residues. Germline CDR1 and CDR2: SGHTA and FQGNSA. CDR3 nucleotides: TGTGCCAGCAGCTTAATTACAGCCACCCCTGGCTTGGCCCAGTACTTC. This sequence encodes CASSLITATPGLAQYF.

The chain recombines TRBV6-6 with TRBJ2-1, with D hard to call. CDR3 length equals 14 residues. V gave up 0 bases and J gave up 2 bases, with 5 bases separating them. Germline V gene data show CDR1 as MNHNY and CDR2 as SVGAGI (reference sequence). The CDR3 region has the DNA TGTGCCAGCAGTTACTCGGTCCCCTACAATGAGCAGTTCTTC. As protein: CASSYSVPYNEQFF.

The chain links TRBV20-1 to TRBJ2-1; D call uncertain. Trimming stripped 6 bases from V and 9 bases from J, with 12 bases between. This CDR3 is built from 11 residues. From germline, CDR1 is DFQATT and CDR2 SNEGSKA (reference sequence). Here the CDR3 DNA reads TGCAGTGCCAGAAACTTGGGTGAGCAGTTCTTC. This codes for CSARNLGEQFF.

This chain joins TRBV12-3 or TRBV12-4 and TRBJ1-2; possible D gene TRBD1, 6 bases. The V end was cut by 7 bases, the J end by 7 bases, with 19 bases between. The CDR3 covers 14 residues. DNA of the CDR3: TGTGCCAGCACCTGGACAGTGGGAGAGGGTGGCTACACCTTC. This sequence encodes CASTWTVGEGGYTF.

Only one count was recorded for this clonotype. The genes are TRBV20-1 and TRBJ1-6; TRBD1 might be the D (6 bases). The CDR3 is 15 amino acids. V lost 0 bases to trimming and J lost 10 bases, with 16 bases between them. Germline CDR1 and CDR2: DFQATT and SNEGSKA (reference sequence). CDR3 amino acids: CSAREGGRAGSPLHF. The CDR3 bases are TGCAGTGCTAGAGAGGGGGGCAGGGCAGGCTCACCCCTCCACTTT.

The chain has TRBV20-1 and TRBJ1-1, with 7 bases fitting TRBD1. After removal of 5 bases from V and 2 bases from J, the junction contained 8 bases not matched to a gene. Looked up from germline, CDR1 is DFQATT and CDR2 is SNEGSKA (reference sequence). The length of the CDR3 is 14 residues. The CDR3 region is CSAFPGQINTEAFF. CDR3 bases: TGCAGTGCTTTTCCGGGACAGATAAACACTGAAGCTTTCTTT.

The V gene is TRBV6-1, the J gene TRBJ2-7; no firm D call. The CDR3 is 11 residues long. V gave up 6 bases and J gave up 5 bases, with 8 bases separating them. The germline gives CDR1 MNHNS, CDR2 SASEGT. CDR3 sequence: CASSDPDEQYF. In DNA, the CDR3 is TGTGCCAGCAGCGATCCGGACGAGCAGTACTTC.

This clonotype was found many times. This CDR3 reads CATIGNRTPGNEQFF. The CDR3 DNA reads as TGTGCCACGATTGGGAACCGGACCCCGGGGAATGAGCAGTTCTTC. This chain joins TRBV28 and TRBJ2-1; TRBD2 might be the D (5 bases). The CDR3 has 15 amino acids. Germline V CDR1 and CDR2: MDHEN, SYDVKM. Trimming shortened V by 10 bases and J by 7 bases, and 23 bases separated the two germline ends.

The chain carries TRBV25-1 and TRBJ2-1, with TRBD1 identical over 8 bases. The CDR3 spans 18 residues. Germline V gene data show CDR1 as MGHDK and CDR2 as SYGVNS. Germline trimming cut 1 base from V and 4 bases from J; bases unmatched to any gene: 12. The CDR3 sequence: CASSESGQGTKPYNEQFF. CDR3 in DNA: TGTGCCAGCAGTGAATCCGGACAGGGTACAAAACCTTACAATGAGCAGTTCTTC.